This T cell receptor (beta chain) was sequenced in a study of T cell changes during pregnancy in multiple sclerosis. Sequencing used immunoSEQ multiplex PCR; TCRdb keeps in-frame clones, though not all of them. The data show approximately 40,000 clones, with 85% to 95% seen just once and 1% to 1.5% held by the top ten. Germline V gives CDR1 LNHDA, CDR2 SQIVND (reference sequence). The CDR3 spans 14 residues. V was shortened by 3 bases and J by 2 bases, with 10 bases between the two germline ends. The V call is TRBV19, the J call TRBJ2-5; maybe TRBD2 (6 bases). This clonotype was obtained from a female donor with multiple sclerosis, enrolled in a pregnancy study. Sequenced: peripheral blood. The CDR3 loop reads CASSMGLGQETQYF. In nucleotides, the CDR3 is TGTGCCAGTAGTATGGGACTGGGGCAAGAGACCCAGTACTTC. The full variable domain, completed using reference TRBV19 and TRBJ2-5, is DGGITQSPKYLFRKEGQNVTLSCEQNLNHDAMYWYRQDPGQGLRLIYYSQIVNDFQKGDIAEGYSVSREKKESFPLTVTSAQKNPTAFYLCASSMGLGQETQYFGPGTRLLVL.